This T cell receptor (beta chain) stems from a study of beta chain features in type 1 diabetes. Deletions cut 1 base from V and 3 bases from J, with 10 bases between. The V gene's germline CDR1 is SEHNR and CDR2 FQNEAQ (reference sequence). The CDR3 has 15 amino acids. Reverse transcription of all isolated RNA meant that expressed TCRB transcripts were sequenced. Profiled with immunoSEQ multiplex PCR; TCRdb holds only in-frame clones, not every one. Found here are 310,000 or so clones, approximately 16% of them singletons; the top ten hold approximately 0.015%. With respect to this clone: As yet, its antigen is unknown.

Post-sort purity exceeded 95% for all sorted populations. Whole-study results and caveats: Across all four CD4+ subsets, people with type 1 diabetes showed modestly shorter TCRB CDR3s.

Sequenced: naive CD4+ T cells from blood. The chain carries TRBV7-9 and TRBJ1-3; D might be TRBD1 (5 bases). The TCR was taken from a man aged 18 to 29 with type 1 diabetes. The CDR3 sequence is CASSLGQGIGNTIYF. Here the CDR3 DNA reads TGTGCCAGCAGCTTAGGGCAGGGAATTGGAAACACCATATATTTT.